The 30 T cell receptor beta chains listed next were all sequenced from one sample in a study of coeliac disease (dated by TCRdb to the early 2020s). The library was obtained by the immunoSEQ multiplex PCR assay. The table comes from immuneACCESS by way of TCRdb, which keeps in-frame sequences with V and J called. Part of the clones is missing from these tables; in studies checked, under half for an unresolved V gene and the rest for unknown reasons. This sample lists roughly 4,200 clones; 64% were detected once. Jointly, the top ten make up over 20% of the sample. The specimen was lymphocytes from the gut lamina propria. According to the study, the label for this sample's cell subset or site signals: lamina propria cell (LPC) fraction of small intestinal biopsy. The receptors originated from a woman aged 25 to 39 without celiac disease.

The V gene is TRBV29-1, the J gene TRBJ1-3, with TRBD1 matching over 9 bases. Per germline, CDR1 SQVTM and CDR2 ANQGSEA. This CDR3 contains 14 residues. The ends lost 7 bases at V and 4 bases at J; junction bases unmatched: 8. The CDR3 sequence: CSAKQGASGNTIYF. CDR3 bases: TGCAGCGCCAAACAGGGGGCTTCCGGAAACACCATATATTTT.

The V call is TRBV6-1, the J call TRBJ1-1, with TRBD1 as a possible D gene (5 bases). The V gene lost 2 bases and the J gene lost 5 bases, with 21 bases spanning the gap. Germline V gives CDR1 MNHNS, CDR2 SASEGT. The CDR3 contains 17 residues. CDR3 DNA: TGTGCCAGCAGTGAATTAAGTCTGGCAGGGCGAAGTACTGAAGCTTTCTTT. Amino acid sequence: CASSELSLAGRSTEAFF.

This clone was observed a handful of times. The V and J genes are TRBV5-4 and TRBJ1-1; TRBD1 might be the D (5 bases). Germline V gives CDR1 SGHNT, CDR2 YYREEE (reference sequence). Deletions cut 2 bases from V and 5 bases from J, with 16 bases between. This CDR3 comprises 15 residues. Here the CDR3 DNA reads TGTGCCAGCAGCTTTTCACGTCAGGGTTGGACTGAAGCTTTCTTT. Protein sequence: CASSFSRQGWTEAFF.

This clone was seen a few times. The chain is built from TRBV6-1 and TRBJ2-7; the D gene is possibly TRBD2 (6 bases). Trimming cost V 6 bases and J 3 bases, with 18 bases left between them. In germline, CDR1 is MNHNS, CDR2 SASEGT. This CDR3 has 15 amino acids. The CDR3 nucleotides read TGTGCCAGCAGCCTATACGGCGGCGGGAACTACGAGCAGTACTTC. Translation gives CASSLYGGGNYEQYF.

This clone is categorized as medium-sized. V is TRBV5-6 and J is TRBJ1-5; D is unclear. The germline V gene encodes CDR1 SGHDT and CDR2 YYEEEE. The V and J ends lost 1 base and 5 bases respectively, with 13 bases between them. This CDR3 region has 15 residues. The CDR3 nucleotides read TGTGCCAGCAGCTTGCTGGCGAGGGAAGATCAGCCCCAGCATTTT. Translating gives CASSLLAREDQPQHF.

This clone occurred a few times. This chain joins TRBV9 and TRBJ2-2; possibly TRBD2 for D (6 bases). CDR3 length equals 14 residues. Deletions cut 2 bases from V and 2 bases from J, with 7 bases between. Germline assignment: CDR1 SGDLS and CDR2 YYNGEE. The CDR3 loop is CASSVGGNTGELFF. The CDR3 bases are TGTGCCAGCAGCGTGGGGGGAAACACCGGGGAGCTGTTTTTT.

The chain joins TRBV27 to TRBJ1-1; D is possibly TRBD1 (6 bases). There are 15 residues in the CDR3. CDR1 and CDR2 from the germline V gene are MNHEY and SMNVEV (reference sequence). Trimming removed 3 bases from V and 2 bases from J, with 13 bases in between. The CDR3 sequence: CASSFQGQGNTEAFF. CDR3 nucleotides: TGTGCCAGCAGTTTCCAGGGGCAGGGAAACACTGAAGCTTTCTTT.

The chain employs TRBV5-1 and TRBJ1-1; D is uncertain. V gave up 1 base and J gave up 1 base, with 11 bases separating them. The CDR3 consists of 15 residues. Germline CDR1 reads SGHRS; CDR2 reads YFSETQ. Written as DNA, the CDR3 is TGCGCCAGCAGCTTGCCCCACAGCTCGAACACTGAAGCTTTCTTT. Its translation is CASSLPHSSNTEAFF.

The V call is TRBV18, the J call TRBJ2-2, with a weak D call TRBD1 (6 bases). V lost 6 bases and J lost 0, with 8 bases in between. Looked up from germline, CDR1 is KGHSH and CDR2 is LQKENI. This CDR3 is 14 amino acids long. CDR3 protein: CASSWTANTGELFF. The CDR3 bases are TGTGCCAGCTCCTGGACAGCGAACACCGGGGAGCTGTTTTTT.

The V and J genes are TRBV5-1 and TRBJ2-3; TRBD2 agrees at 11 bases. The V gene end was trimmed by 5 bases and the J gene end by 2 bases; junction bases not matched to a gene: 7. Germline loops: CDR1 SGHRS, CDR2 YFSETQ. The CDR3 totals 16 residues. For the CDR3, the DNA is TGCGCCAGCAGGGCCGGGACTAGCGGCACCACAGATACGCAGTATTTT. Translating gives CASRAGTSGTTDTQYF. Filled out from reference TRBV5-1 and TRBJ2-3, the complete variable domain reads KAGVTQTPRYLIKTRGQQVTLSCSPISGHRSVSWYQQTPGQGLQFLFEYFSETQRNKGNFPGRFSGRQFSNSRSEMNVSTLELGDSALYLCASRAGTSGTTDTQYFGPGTRLTVL.

The chain joins TRBV9 to TRBJ2-3; D gene unclear. V was trimmed by 4 bases and J by 3 bases, leaving 9 bases between them. This CDR3 comprises 13 residues. Germline CDR1 SGDLS, CDR2 YYNGEE. The CDR3 DNA follows: TGTGCCAGCAGCAACCAAGAGACAGATACGCAGTATTTT. Protein: CASSNQETDTQYF.

This clone showed up just a few times. This rearrangement joins TRBV2 to TRBJ2-2, with D unresolved. V was pared by 5 bases and J by 1 base, with 8 bases between. Germline-derived CDR1 and CDR2 are SNHLY and FYNNEI. This CDR3 is 14 amino acids long. CDR3 sequence (DNA): TGTGCCAGCAGTATCGTCAGGAACACCGGGGAGCTGTTTTTT. Translation: CASSIVRNTGELFF.

The rearrangement uses TRBV6-1 and TRBJ1-5, with D perhaps TRBD1 (6 bases). V was cut by 5 bases and J by 3 bases, with 11 bases left in between. Germline V lookup: CDR1 MNHNS, CDR2 SASEGT. The CDR3 consists of 14 residues. CDR3 sequence reads: CASSLSGDNQPQHF. The DNA for the CDR3 is TGTGCCAGCAGTTTGTCAGGGGACAATCAGCCCCAGCATTTT.

J is TRBJ2-5 and V is TRBV7-8; TRBD2 is a possible D gene (5 bases). The CDR3 sequence is 13 residues long. V lost 5 bases to trimming and J lost 5 bases, with 12 bases between them. Germline assignment: CDR1 SGHVS and CDR2 FQNEAQ. The CDR3 sequence: CASSPSQAETQYF. The DNA for the CDR3 is TGTGCCAGCAGCCCTAGCCAGGCGGAGACCCAGTACTTC.

This sequence joins TRBV7-8 and TRBJ2-7, with 8 bases fitting TRBD1. This CDR3 region has 16 residues. The trim removed 5 bases at V and 3 bases at J, leaving 12 bases unmatched. Germline V lookup: CDR1 SGHVS, CDR2 FQNEAQ. This CDR3 reads CASSPSGSRGRYEQYF. CDR3 DNA: TGTGCCAGCAGCCCCTCGGGGTCCAGGGGGCGCTACGAGCAGTACTTC. Drawing the rest from reference TRBV7-8 and TRBJ2-7, the complete variable domain is GAGVSQSPRYKVAKRGQDVALRCDPISGHVSLFWYQQALGQGPEFLTYFQNEAQLDKSGLPSDRFFAERPEGSVSTLKIQRTQQEDSAVYLCASSPSGSRGRYEQYFGPGTRLTVT.

This clone appeared a few times. The genes are TRBV28 and TRBJ2-7, with D tentatively TRBD1 (6 bases). The CDR3 is 13 residues long. V was shortened by 6 bases and J by 3 bases, with 12 bases between the two germline ends. Germline CDR1 is MDHEN and CDR2 is SYDVKM. CDR3 sequence: CASSLLDSYEQYF. Written as DNA, the CDR3 is TGTGCCAGCAGCCTCCTGGACAGCTACGAGCAGTACTTC.

About this clone: One end of the junction fails to match germline, which may point to a read error. The chain has TRBV7-9 and TRBJ1-5, with 7 bases that match TRBD1. Per the germline V gene, CDR1 is SEHNR and CDR2 is FQNEAQ (reference sequence). The CDR3 is made up of 14 amino acids. CDR3: CASSRDREQSAPAF. DNA of the CDR3: TGTGCCAGCAGCAGAGACAGGGAGCAATCAGCCCCAGCATTT.

The rearrangement joins TRBV13 to TRBJ2-7; the D gene is possibly TRBD1 (6 bases). The CDR3 consists of 14 residues. V shed 5 bases and J shed 3 bases, with 14 bases lying between them. Per the germline V gene, CDR1 is PRHDT and CDR2 is FYEKMQ (reference sequence). Here the CDR3 DNA reads TGTGCCAGCAGCGGGGGACATACCCTCTACGAGCAGTACTTC. Translated: CASSGGHTLYEQYF.

This clone qualifies as medium-sized. The V call is TRBV7-9, the J call TRBJ1-6; D gene ambiguous. Germline CDR1 reads SEHNR; CDR2 reads FQNEAQ (reference sequence). This CDR3 region has 17 residues. V lost 4 bases and J lost 6, with 19 bases in between. The CDR3 nucleotides read TGTGCCAGCAGCTGGGGAGGCAGGAGAGACCCTAATTCACCCCTCCACTTT. Amino acid sequence: CASSWGGRRDPNSPLHF.

This clone was seen a handful of times. Other nucleotide sequences in the sample specify the same CDR3. The CDR3, as DNA: TGCGCCAGCAGTGGCACGGGTGACTATGGCTACACCTTC. This codes for CASSGTGDYGYTF. The V and J genes are TRBV10-2 and TRBJ1-2; no definite D call. Trimming left V 4 bases short and J 3 bases short, with 9 bases between. The CDR3 has 13 amino acids. The germline V gene encodes CDR1 WSHSY and CDR2 SAAADI.

The rearrangement links TRBV5-4 to TRBJ2-3, with TRBD1 matching 10 bases. Trimming removed 3 bases from V and 7 bases from J; junction bases left unmatched: 8. Germline V lookup: CDR1 SGHNT, CDR2 YYREEE (reference sequence). The CDR3 covers 15 residues. This chain's CDR3 is CASSSTGTGANTQYF. CDR3 bases: TGTGCCAGCAGCTCGACCGGGACAGGGGCGAATACGCAGTATTTT.

The genes are TRBV6-1 and TRBJ1-6; 8 bases are a match to TRBD1. Germline CDR1 reads MNHNS; CDR2 reads SASEGT. This CDR3 contains 14 residues. V dropped 7 bases and J dropped 8; count of bases not matched to a gene: 7. The CDR3 loop reads CASNWNRGDSPLHF. DNA of the CDR3: TGTGCCAGCAACTGGAACAGGGGGGATTCACCCCTCCACTTT.

V and J are TRBV19 and TRBJ1-1; 7 nucleotides align to TRBD1. With 4 bases clipped from V and 4 bases from J, the junction kept 9 bases outside the gene matches. Per germline, CDR1 LNHDA and CDR2 SQIVND (reference sequence). The CDR3 loop spans 15 amino acids. The CDR3 DNA is TGTGCCAGTAGTAAAAGACAGGGAAGCGGCACTGAAGCTTTCTTT. Its protein product is CASSKRQGSGTEAFF.

The J gene is TRBJ2-7, the V gene TRBV27; 11 bases line up with TRBD2. The CDR3 extends over 12 amino acids. Trimming at V came to 8 bases and at J to 4 bases, leaving 1 base not matched to a gene. CDR1 is MNHEY, CDR2 SMNVEV, per germline (reference sequence). CDR3 loop: CASSSGGYEQYF. The CDR3, as DNA: TGTGCCAGCTCTAGCGGGGGGTACGAGCAGTACTTC.

V gene TRBV5-1 combines with J gene TRBJ1-1, with 8 bases matching TRBD1. Germline V gene lookup returns CDR1 SGHRS and CDR2 YFSETQ. The V segment lost 4 bases and the J segment 6 bases; nucleotides outside the gene matches: 5. This CDR3 has 13 residues. For the CDR3, the DNA is TGCGCCAGCAGCGCAACAGGGGGGTCTGAAGCTTTCTTT. Encoded protein: CASSATGGSEAFF.

J is TRBJ1-4 and V is TRBV19; unclear D gene. Trimming took off 0 bases at V and 2 bases at J, with 7 bases between the two ends. This CDR3 has 15 amino acids. Germline-derived CDR1 and CDR2 are LNHDA and SQIVND (reference sequence). The CDR3 nucleotides read TGTGCCAGTAGTATAGAAGGGAGGACTAATGAAAAACTGTTTTTT. Protein product: CASSIEGRTNEKLFF.

The chain has TRBV11-2 and TRBJ1-4, with 7 bases matching TRBD1. The V segment lost 3 bases and the J segment 7 bases; nucleotides outside the gene matches: 8. From germline, CDR1 is SGHAT and CDR2 FQNNGV. The CDR3 spans 15 residues. The CDR3 spells CASSLSTGESEKLFF. CDR3 DNA: TGTGCCAGCAGCTTGAGTACAGGGGAAAGTGAAAAACTGTTTTTT.

V usage is TRBV19 and J usage is TRBJ1-2; 8 positions match TRBD1. Germline V gene sequence: CDR1 LNHDA, CDR2 SQIVND (reference sequence). The V and J ends lost 7 bases and 7 bases, in that order; junction bases with no gene match: 14. CDR3 size: 15 residues. This CDR3 reads CASKAYAGGAVGYTF. The CDR3 region has the DNA TGTGCCAGTAAGGCGTACGCAGGGGGCGCGGTTGGCTACACCTTC.

V gene TRBV6-1 combines with J gene TRBJ2-3, with D possibly matching TRBD2 (5 bases). Trimming took off 7 bases at V and 3 bases at J, with 11 bases between the two ends. The CDR3 covers 13 residues. From germline, CDR1 is MNHNS and CDR2 SASEGT. CDR3 sequence reads: CASNRRGTDTQYF. The CDR3 region has the DNA TGTGCCAGCAACCGGCGAGGGACAGATACGCAGTATTTT.

This clone was seen a handful of times. The DNA of the CDR3 is TGTGCCAGCAGGGTTTGGACAGGGGGTTCACCCCTCCACTTT. This encodes CASRVWTGGSPLHF. The chain joins TRBV19 to TRBJ1-6, with 10 bases matching TRBD1. J lost 9 bases, V lost 9 bases, and 8 bases had no gene match. From germline, CDR1 is LNHDA and CDR2 SQIVND (reference sequence). There are 14 residues in the CDR3. Full variable domain (rest looked up from reference TRBV19 and TRBJ1-6): DGGITQSPKYLFRKEGQNVTLSCEQNLNHDAMYWYRQDPGQGLRLIYYSQIVNDFQKGDIAEGYSVSREKKESFPLTVTSAQKNPTAFYLCASRVWTGGSPLHFGNGTRLTVT.